This T cell receptor (beta chain) was recovered during a study of identical twins. TCRdb passed the 5' RACE reads through MiXCR, listing each CDR3 protein once. Of some 760,000 distinct CDR3 sequences listed, around a sixth were seen once; the top ten hold about an eighth. V was pared by 3 bases and J by 3 bases, with 4 bases of the junction left unmatched. This CDR3 has 15 amino acids. Germline V CDR1 and CDR2: LGHNA, YSLEER. Study findings and constraints: For monozygotic twins, models underestimated out-of-frame TCR alpha sharing.

As for this clonotype: Its target is not known.

The sample also formed part of further work on T cells expressing NK-cell markers. That work states: Where a handful of donors were concerned, these clonotypes also led the CD3+CD56-NKG2C+ fraction.

The rearrangement links TRBV4-3 to TRBJ2-7; 11 bases line up with TRBD1. The receptor was derived from a woman younger than 35 in good health. The sequenced sample consisted of PBMCs. The CDR3 is CASSHTGTGGYEQYF. DNA for the CDR3: TGCGCCAGCAGCCACACCGGGACAGGGGGCTACGAGCAGTACTTC.